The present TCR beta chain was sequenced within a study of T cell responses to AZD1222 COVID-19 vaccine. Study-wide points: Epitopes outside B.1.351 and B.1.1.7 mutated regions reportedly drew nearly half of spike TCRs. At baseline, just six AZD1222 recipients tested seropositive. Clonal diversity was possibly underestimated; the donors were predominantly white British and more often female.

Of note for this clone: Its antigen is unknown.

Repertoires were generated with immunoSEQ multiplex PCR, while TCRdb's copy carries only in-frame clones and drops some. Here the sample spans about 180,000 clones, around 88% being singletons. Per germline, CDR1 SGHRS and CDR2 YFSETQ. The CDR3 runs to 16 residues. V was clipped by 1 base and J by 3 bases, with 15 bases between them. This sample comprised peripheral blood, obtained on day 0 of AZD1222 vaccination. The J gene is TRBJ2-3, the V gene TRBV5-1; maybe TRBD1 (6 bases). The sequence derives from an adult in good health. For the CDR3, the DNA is TGCGCCAGCAGCTTGAAATCTCAGGGGATGACAGATACGCAGTATTTT. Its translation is CASSLKSQGMTDTQYF.